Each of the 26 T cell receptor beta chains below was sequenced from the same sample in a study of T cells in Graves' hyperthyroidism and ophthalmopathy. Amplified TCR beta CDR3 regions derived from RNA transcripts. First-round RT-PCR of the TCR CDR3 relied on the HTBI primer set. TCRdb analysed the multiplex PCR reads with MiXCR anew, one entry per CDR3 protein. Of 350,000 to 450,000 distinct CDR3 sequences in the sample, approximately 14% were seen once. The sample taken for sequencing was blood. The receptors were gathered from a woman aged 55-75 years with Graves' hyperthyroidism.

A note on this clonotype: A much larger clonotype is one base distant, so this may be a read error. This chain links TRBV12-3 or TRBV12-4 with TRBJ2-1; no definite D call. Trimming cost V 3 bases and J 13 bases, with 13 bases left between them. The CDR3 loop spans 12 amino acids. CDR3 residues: CASSLVGKTQFF. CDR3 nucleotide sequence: TGTGCCAGCAGTTTGGTCGGAAAGACCCAGTTCTTC.

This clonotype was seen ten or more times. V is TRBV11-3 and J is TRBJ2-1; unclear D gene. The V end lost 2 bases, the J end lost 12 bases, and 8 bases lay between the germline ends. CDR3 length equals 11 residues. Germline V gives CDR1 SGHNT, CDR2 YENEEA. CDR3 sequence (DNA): TGTGCCAGCAGCTTATGGTGGGTGCAGTTCTTC. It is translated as CASSLWWVQFF.

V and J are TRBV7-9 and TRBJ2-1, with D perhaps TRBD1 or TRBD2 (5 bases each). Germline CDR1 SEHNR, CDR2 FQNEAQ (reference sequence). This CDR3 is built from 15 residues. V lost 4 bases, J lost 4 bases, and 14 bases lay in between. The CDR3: CASSYTGTVYNEQFF. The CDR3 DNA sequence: TGTGCCAGCAGCTACACCGGGACGGTTTACAATGAGCAGTTCTTC. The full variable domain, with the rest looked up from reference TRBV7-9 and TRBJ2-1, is DTGVSQNPRHKITKRGQNVTFRCDPISEHNRLYWYRQTLGQGPEFLTYFQNEAQLEKSRLLSDRFSAERPKGSFSTLEIQRTEQGDSAMYLCASSYTGTVYNEQFFGPGTRLTVL.

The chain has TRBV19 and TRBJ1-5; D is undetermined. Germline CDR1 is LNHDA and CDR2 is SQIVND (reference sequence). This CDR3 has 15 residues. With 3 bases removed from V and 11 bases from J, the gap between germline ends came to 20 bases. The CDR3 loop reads CASSIPTSYYQAQHF. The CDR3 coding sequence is TGTGCCAGTAGTATCCCCACAAGTTATTATCAAGCCCAGCATTTT.

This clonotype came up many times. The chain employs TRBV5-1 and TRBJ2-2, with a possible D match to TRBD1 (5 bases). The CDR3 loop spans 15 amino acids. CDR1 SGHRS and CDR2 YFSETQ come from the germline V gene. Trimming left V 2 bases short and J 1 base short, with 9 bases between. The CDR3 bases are TGCGCCAGCAGCTTTGTCCAGGGGAACACCGGGGAGCTGTTTTTT. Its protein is CASSFVQGNTGELFF.

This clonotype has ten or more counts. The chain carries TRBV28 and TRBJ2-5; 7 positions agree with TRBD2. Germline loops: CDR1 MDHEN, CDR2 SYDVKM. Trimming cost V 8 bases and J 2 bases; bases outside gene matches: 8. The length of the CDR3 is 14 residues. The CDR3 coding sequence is TGTGCCAGCCTGGGAAGCGGGATACAAGAGACCCAGTACTTC. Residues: CASLGSGIQETQYF.

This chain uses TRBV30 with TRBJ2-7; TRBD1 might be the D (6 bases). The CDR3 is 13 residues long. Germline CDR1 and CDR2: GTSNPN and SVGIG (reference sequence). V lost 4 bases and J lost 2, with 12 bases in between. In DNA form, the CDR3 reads TGTGCCTGGAATGCAGGGGTAACCTACGAGCAGTACTTC. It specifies CAWNAGVTYEQYF.

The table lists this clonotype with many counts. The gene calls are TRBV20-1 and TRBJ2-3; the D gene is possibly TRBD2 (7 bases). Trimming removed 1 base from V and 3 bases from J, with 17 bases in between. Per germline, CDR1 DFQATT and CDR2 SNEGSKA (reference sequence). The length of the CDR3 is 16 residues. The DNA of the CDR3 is TGCAGTGCTAGAGGGCCAGGGGCGGGAGATACAGATACGCAGTATTTT. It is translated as CSARGPGAGDTDTQYF.

This chain's CDR3 is CATRPGTSYEQYF. In nucleotides, the CDR3 is TGTGCCACCCGGCCAGGGACCTCCTACGAGCAGTACTTC. The chain carries TRBV15 and TRBJ2-7; D might be TRBD1 or TRBD2, each matching 5 bases. V lost 8 bases, J lost 0 bases, and 11 bases lay in between. This CDR3 is built from 13 residues. The germline gives CDR1 LNHNV, CDR2 YYDKDF (reference sequence). The entire variable domain, with the rest obtained from reference TRBV15 and TRBJ2-7, is as follows: DAMVIQNPRYQVTQFGKPVTLSCSQTLNHNVMYWYQQKSSQAPKLLFHYYDKDFNNEADTPDNFQSRRPNTSFCFLDIRSPGLGDTAMYLCATRPGTSYEQYFGPGTRLTVT.

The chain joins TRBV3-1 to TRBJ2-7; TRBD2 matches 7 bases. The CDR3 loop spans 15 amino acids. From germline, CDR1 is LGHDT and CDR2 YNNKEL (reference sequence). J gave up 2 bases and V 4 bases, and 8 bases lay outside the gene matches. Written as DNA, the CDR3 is TGTGCCAGCAGCCCCTCCCTGACTAGCCCCTACGAGCAGTACTTC. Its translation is CASSPSLTSPYEQYF.

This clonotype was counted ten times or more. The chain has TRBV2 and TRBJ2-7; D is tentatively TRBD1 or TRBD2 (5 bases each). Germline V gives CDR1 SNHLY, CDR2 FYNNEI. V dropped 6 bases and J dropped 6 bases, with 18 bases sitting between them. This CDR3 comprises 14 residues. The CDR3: CASRATGPTSEQYF. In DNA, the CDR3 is TGTGCCAGCAGAGCGACGGGACCTACTTCCGAGCAGTACTTC.

As DNA, the CDR3 is TGTGCCAGCAGCCCCGGGGGGCTAGCGGGAGTTGGGGTCACACCGGATACGCAGTATTTT. Protein sequence: CASSPGGLAGVGVTPDTQYF. This sequence joins TRBV4-2 and TRBJ2-3; 10 bases agree with TRBD2. Germline V gives CDR1 LGHNA, CDR2 YNFKEQ. There are 20 residues in the CDR3. V trimming: 4 bases; J trimming: 6 bases; junction bases outside the gene matches: 22.

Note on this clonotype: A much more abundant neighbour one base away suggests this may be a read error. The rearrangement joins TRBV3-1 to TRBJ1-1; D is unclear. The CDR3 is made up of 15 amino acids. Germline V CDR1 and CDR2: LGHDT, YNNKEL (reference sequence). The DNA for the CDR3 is TGTGCCAGCCGCCAAGAGGGCCGGGGAAGAGGGGAAGCTTTCTTT. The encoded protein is CASRQEGRGRGEAFF.

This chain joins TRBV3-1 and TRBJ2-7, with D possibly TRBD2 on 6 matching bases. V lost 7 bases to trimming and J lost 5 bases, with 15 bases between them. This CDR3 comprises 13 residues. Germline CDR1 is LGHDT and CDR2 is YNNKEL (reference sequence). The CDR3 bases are TGTGCCAGCACACCGGGGCTAGCGAACGAGCAGTACTTC. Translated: CASTPGLANEQYF.

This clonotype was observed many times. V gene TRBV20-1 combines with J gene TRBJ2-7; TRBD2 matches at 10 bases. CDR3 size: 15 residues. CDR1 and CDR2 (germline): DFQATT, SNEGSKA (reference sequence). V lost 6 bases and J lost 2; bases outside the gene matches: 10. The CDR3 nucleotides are TGCAGTGCCGTCCGCTCTAGCGGGAGCACCTACGAGCAGTACTTC. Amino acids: CSAVRSSGSTYEQYF.

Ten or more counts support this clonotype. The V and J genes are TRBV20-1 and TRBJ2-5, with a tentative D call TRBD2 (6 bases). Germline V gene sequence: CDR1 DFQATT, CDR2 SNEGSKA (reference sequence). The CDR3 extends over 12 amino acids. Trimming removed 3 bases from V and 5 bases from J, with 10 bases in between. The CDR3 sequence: CSASGSLETQYF. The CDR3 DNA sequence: TGCAGTGCTAGCGGGAGTCTGGAGACCCAGTACTTC.

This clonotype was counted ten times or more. CDR3 in DNA: TGTGCCCAGGGAGGGGATGACTACGAGCAGTACTTC. It specifies CAQGGDDYEQYF. V is TRBV2 and J is TRBJ2-7, with 7 positions matching TRBD2. The CDR3 extends over 12 amino acids. V shed 11 bases and J 3 bases; nucleotides not matched to a gene: 7. From germline, CDR1 is SNHLY and CDR2 FYNNEI.

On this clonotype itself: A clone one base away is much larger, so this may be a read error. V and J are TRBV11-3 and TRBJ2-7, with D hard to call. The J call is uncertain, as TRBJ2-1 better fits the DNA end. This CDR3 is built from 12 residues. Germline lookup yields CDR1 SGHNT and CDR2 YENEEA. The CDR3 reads CASSSRTYEQFF. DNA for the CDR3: TGTGCCAGCAGCTCCCGAACCTACGAGCAGTTCTTC.

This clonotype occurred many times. The CDR3: CASSLGPGVYSNQPQHF. Here the CDR3 DNA reads TGTGCCAGCAGTTTAGGACCGGGCGTCTATAGCAATCAGCCCCAGCATTTT. The chain has TRBV12-3 or TRBV12-4 and TRBJ1-5; no reliable D call. Trimming cost V 1 base and J 0 bases, with 13 bases left between them. This CDR3 contains 17 residues.

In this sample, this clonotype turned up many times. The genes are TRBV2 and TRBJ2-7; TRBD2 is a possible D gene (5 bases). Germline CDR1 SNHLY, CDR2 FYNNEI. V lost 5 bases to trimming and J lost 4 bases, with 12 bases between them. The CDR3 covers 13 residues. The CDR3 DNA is TGTGCCAGCAGTTGGCAGCGGTCATACGAGCAGTACTTC. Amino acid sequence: CASSWQRSYEQYF.

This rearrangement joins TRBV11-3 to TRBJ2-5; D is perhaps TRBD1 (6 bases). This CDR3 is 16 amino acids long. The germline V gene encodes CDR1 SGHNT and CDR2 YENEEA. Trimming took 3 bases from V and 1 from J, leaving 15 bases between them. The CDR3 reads CASSFPLTGSQETQYF. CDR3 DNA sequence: TGTGCCAGCAGCTTCCCCCTGACAGGATCCCAAGAGACCCAGTACTTC. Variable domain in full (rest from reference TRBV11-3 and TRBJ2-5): EAGVVQSPRYKIIEKKQPVAFWCNPISGHNTLYWYLQNLGQGPELLIRYENEEAVDDSQLPKDRFSAERLKGVDSTLKIQPAELGDSAVYLCASSFPLTGSQETQYFGPGTRLLVL.

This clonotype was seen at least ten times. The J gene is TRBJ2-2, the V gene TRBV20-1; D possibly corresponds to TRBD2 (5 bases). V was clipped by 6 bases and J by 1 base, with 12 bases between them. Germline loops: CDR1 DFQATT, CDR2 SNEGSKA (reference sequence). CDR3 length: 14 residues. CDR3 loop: CSAQLRGNTGELFF. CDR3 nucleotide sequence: TGCAGTGCCCAACTCCGGGGGAACACCGGGGAGCTGTTTTTT.

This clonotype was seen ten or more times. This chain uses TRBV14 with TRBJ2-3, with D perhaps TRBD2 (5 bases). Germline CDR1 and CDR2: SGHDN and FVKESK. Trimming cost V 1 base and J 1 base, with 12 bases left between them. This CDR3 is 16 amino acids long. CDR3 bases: TGTGCCAGCAGCCAAGTCACGGGGAGAGGCACAGATACGCAGTATTTT. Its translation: CASSQVTGRGTDTQYF.

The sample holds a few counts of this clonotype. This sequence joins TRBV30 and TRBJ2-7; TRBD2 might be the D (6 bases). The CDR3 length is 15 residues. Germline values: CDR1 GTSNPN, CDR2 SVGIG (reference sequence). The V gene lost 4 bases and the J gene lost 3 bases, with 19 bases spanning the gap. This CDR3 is CAWTEPLTGDYEQYF. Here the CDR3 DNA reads TGTGCCTGGACGGAACCCCTAACGGGAGACTACGAGCAGTACTTC.

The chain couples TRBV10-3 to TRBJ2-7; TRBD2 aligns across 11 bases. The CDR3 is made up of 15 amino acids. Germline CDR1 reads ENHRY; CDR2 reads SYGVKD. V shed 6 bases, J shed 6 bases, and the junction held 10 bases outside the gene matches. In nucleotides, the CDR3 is TGTGCCATCAGGGTACTAGCGGGAGTTGGTGGCGAGCAGTACTTC. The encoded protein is CAIRVLAGVGGEQYF.

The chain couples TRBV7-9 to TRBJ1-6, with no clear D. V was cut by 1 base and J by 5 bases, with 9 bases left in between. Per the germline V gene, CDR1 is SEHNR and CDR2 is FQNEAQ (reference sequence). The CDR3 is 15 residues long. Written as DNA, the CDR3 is TGTGCCAGCAGCTTAGGACATACGAATAATTCACCCCTCCACTTT. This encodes CASSLGHTNNSPLHF.